Following are 7 T cell receptor beta chains from one sample sequenced in a study of blood T cell repertoires in COVID-19. The data were produced by immunoSEQ multiplex PCR, yet TCRdb's version contains in-frame clones alone and is incomplete. The data show 490,000 or so clones, with about 88% seen just once and around 7.9% held by the top ten. Sequences were obtained from PBMCs or T cells enriched from blood (not recorded which). These receptor sequences come from an older woman who had recovered from COVID-19.

The chain joins TRBV9 to TRBJ1-1; weak D call: TRBD1 (5 bases). The CDR3 loop spans 14 amino acids. The germline gives CDR1 SGDLS, CDR2 YYNGEE. The V end was cut by 1 base, the J end by 4 bases, with 11 bases between. The CDR3 spells CASSVTGLATEAFF. CDR3 nucleotides: TGTGCCAGCAGCGTAACAGGTTTGGCCACTGAAGCTTTCTTT.

This rearrangement joins TRBV21-1 to TRBJ2-7; TRBD2 reflects the table's D call only, with no check against the DNA. TRBV21-1 is listed as a pseudogene. The CDR3 has 15 amino acids. CDR3 in DNA: TGTGCCAGCAGCAAAGGAGGTGGAGCCACCTACGAGCAGTACTTC. Residues: CASSKGGGATYEQYF.

This chain links TRBV19 with TRBJ2-7; D is undetermined. Germline lookup yields CDR1 LNHDA and CDR2 SQIVND (reference sequence). This CDR3 region has 13 residues. Trimming removed 5 bases at V and 1 base at J, with 9 bases between. This chain's CDR3 is CASSDGPSYEQYV. CDR3 coding DNA: TGTGCCAGTAGTGATGGGCCTTCCTACGAGCAGTACGTC.

This chain uses TRBV23-1 with TRBJ1-5, with D perhaps TRBD1 (5 bases). TRBV23-1 is an open reading frame whose function is uncertain. This CDR3 contains 19 residues. Trimming removed 9 bases from V and 1 base from J, with 28 bases in between. The CDR3 protein is CARKLYPRGVWASNQPQHF. CDR3 coding DNA: TGCGCCAGGAAGCTATACCCCCGGGGGGTGTGGGCCAGCAATCAGCCCCAGCATTTT.

This rearrangement joins TRBV18 to TRBJ2-7; a weak D match, TRBD1 (6 bases). The CDR3 spans 12 residues. V was shortened by 4 bases and J by 6 bases, with 10 bases between the two germline ends. Germline V gives CDR1 KGHSH, CDR2 LQKENI. The CDR3 protein is CASSLQGTEQYV. Written as DNA, the CDR3 is TGTGCCAGCTCACTCCAGGGGACCGAGCAGTACGTC.

The chain joins TRBV5-8 to TRBJ2-3, with TRBD1 as a possible D gene (6 bases). CDR1 and CDR2 from the germline V gene are SGHTS and YDEGEE. This CDR3 spans 16 amino acids. Trimming cost V 2 bases and J 2 bases, with 15 bases left between them. CDR3 DNA: TGTGCCAGCAGCTTACCGGGGACATCCATCACAGATACGCAGTATTTT. This sequence encodes CASSLPGTSITDTQYF. Together with reference TRBV5-8 and TRBJ2-3, the CDR3 gives the full variable domain: EAGVTQSPTHLIKTRGQQATLRCSPISGHTSVYWYQQALGLGLQFLLWYDEGEERNRGNFPPRFSGRQFPNYSSELNVNALELEDSALYLCASSLPGTSITDTQYFGPGTRLTVL.

CDR3 loop: CASSLHRESEAFF. CDR3 in DNA: TGTGCCAGCAGCCTCCACAGGGAGAGTGAAGCTTTCTTT. V gene TRBV2 combines with J gene TRBJ1-1, with TRBD1 as a possible D gene (6 bases). CDR3 length: 13 amino acids. CDR1 is SNHLY, CDR2 FYNNEI, per germline. Trimming removed 6 bases from V and 7 bases from J, with 15 bases in between.